This record looks at one T cell receptor (beta chain) sequence and its context. Its target is not known. The source of the sample is a study of T-cell memory formation after mild COVID-19. Notes on the study in general: Pre-infection memory showed some responding clones, and this suggested that cross-reactive memory joined.

The CDR3 totals 14 residues. Trimming took off 3 bases at V and 5 bases at J, with 14 bases between the two ends. CDR1 DFQATT and CDR2 SNEGSKA come from the germline V gene (reference sequence). In TCRdb, the 5' RACE reads were re-called with MiXCR into one record per CDR3 protein. In the table there are approximately 190,000 distinct CDR3 sequences, about 18% of which are singletons. V usage is TRBV20-1 and J usage is TRBJ2-1; unclear D gene. Sequences were obtained from PBMCs or a T cell subset sorted from them (not recorded which). The clonotype comes from an adult woman who had mild COVID-19 (a few samples of this study predate the infection). Cell type and time point are not known. CDR3 protein: CSASSQRAHNEQFF. CDR3 nucleotide sequence: TGCAGTGCTAGCTCGCAGCGAGCACACAATGAGCAGTTCTTC.